Listed here are 32 T cell receptor beta chains from one sample, sequenced in a study of blood T cell repertoires in COVID-19 (dated by TCRdb to 2019 to 2021). Preparation of the library involved the immunoSEQ multiplex PCR assay. The table comes from immuneACCESS by way of TCRdb, which keeps in-frame sequences with V and J called. Part of the clones is missing from these tables; in studies checked, under half for an unresolved V gene and the rest for unknown reasons. The sample table lists roughly 76,000 clones, roughly nine tenths of them with a count of one. About 1.5% of the sample rests with the top ten. Sequencing was carried out using peripheral blood. These receptors all come from a man in his forties or fifties with acute or convalescent COVID-19.

This clone appeared a single time. This rearrangement joins TRBV30 to TRBJ2-7; D possibly corresponds to TRBD2 (6 bases). V shed 3 bases and J shed 4 bases, with 13 bases lying between them. Germline values: CDR1 GTSNPN, CDR2 SVGIG (reference sequence). The CDR3 totals 13 residues. DNA for the CDR3: TGTGCCTGGAGCGGGGGACTTCGGTACGAGCAGTACTTC. Its protein is CAWSGGLRYEQYF. The entire variable domain, with the rest obtained from reference TRBV30 and TRBJ2-7, is as follows: SQTIHQWPATLVQPVGSPLSLECTVEGTSNPNLYWYRQAAGRGLQLLFYSVGIGQISSEVPQNLSASRPQDRQFILSSKKLLLSDSGFYLCAWSGGLRYEQYFGPGTRLTVT.

The chain combines TRBV6-5 with TRBJ1-2, with D unresolved. Trimming removed 7 bases from V and 1 base from J, with 10 bases in between. The germline CDR1 and CDR2 sequences are MNHEY and SVGAGI. The CDR3 runs 13 residues. CDR3 in amino acids: CASMYGNNYGYTF. The CDR3 DNA reads as TGTGCCAGCATGTACGGGAATAACTATGGCTACACCTTC.

The V call is TRBV12-5, the J call TRBJ2-1; the match to TRBD2 covers 10 bases. The CDR3 runs to 15 residues. The germline V gene has CDR1 LGHNT and CDR2 FRNRAP. V dropped 6 bases and J dropped 9; count of bases not matched to a gene: 11. CDR3 loop: CASGPQRGGLGEQFF. CDR3 nucleotides: TGTGCTAGTGGCCCCCAGCGGGGGGGCCTCGGTGAGCAGTTCTTC.

The rearrangement uses TRBV6-2 or TRBV6-3 and TRBJ2-1, with 11 nucleotides matching TRBD1. Germline V lookup: CDR1 MNHEY, CDR2 SVGEGT. V shed 4 bases, J shed 6 bases, and the junction held 11 bases outside the gene matches. The CDR3 has 17 amino acids. CDR3 protein: CASSSGQGAPGVNEQFF. DNA of the CDR3: TGTGCCAGCAGTTCTGGACAGGGGGCGCCCGGGGTCAATGAGCAGTTCTTC.

This sequence joins TRBV29-1 and TRBJ1-1; TRBD1 might be the D (6 bases). CDR1 and CDR2 (germline): SQVTM, ANQGSEA. The CDR3 totals 15 residues. Trimming stripped 3 bases from V and 0 bases from J, with 14 bases between. The DNA for the CDR3 is TGCAGCGTTGATGCCCTTGGACAGATGAACACTGAAGCTTTCTTT. Protein sequence: CSVDALGQMNTEAFF.

The chain recombines TRBV27 with TRBJ1-6; TRBD1 agrees at 8 bases. Trimming at V came to 6 bases and at J to 7 bases, leaving 8 bases not matched to a gene. Germline V lookup: CDR1 MNHEY, CDR2 SMNVEV (reference sequence). This CDR3 has 15 residues. The CDR3 loop reads CASSSKGTGNSPLHF. CDR3 DNA sequence: TGTGCCAGCAGCTCTAAGGGGACAGGAAATTCACCCCTCCACTTT.

The gene calls are TRBV6-6 and TRBJ2-3, with a tentative D call TRBD2 (5 bases). V was cut by 5 bases and J by 2 bases, with 14 bases left in between. The germline V gene encodes CDR1 MNHNY and CDR2 SVGAGI (reference sequence). The CDR3 is 15 residues long. CDR3 in amino acids: CASSPTRASTDTQYF. The CDR3 DNA is TGTGCCAGCAGTCCCACGAGGGCCTCCACAGATACGCAGTATTTT.

The J gene is TRBJ2-7, the V gene TRBV25-1; 10 bases are a match to TRBD1. The V and J ends lost 2 bases and 5 bases, in that order; junction bases with no gene match: 9. CDR3 length: 16 residues. From germline, CDR1 is MGHDK and CDR2 SYGVNS. This CDR3 reads CASSEGDRGVFDEQYF. The DNA for the CDR3 is TGTGCCAGCAGTGAAGGGGACAGGGGTGTTTTCGACGAGCAGTACTTC.

The chain links TRBV6-4 to TRBJ2-5, with 9 bases matching TRBD1. With 6 bases clipped from V and 4 bases from J, the junction kept 9 bases outside the gene matches. CDR3 length: 15 residues. CDR1 MRHNA and CDR2 SNTAGT come from the germline V gene. The CDR3 is CASSRTGDPSETQYF. The CDR3 bases are TGTGCCAGCAGCCGGACAGGGGACCCCTCAGAGACCCAGTACTTC.

CDR3 coding DNA: TGTGCCAGCGACACCTGCAGACAGGGTATCTTCGAGACCCAGTACTTC. Protein: CASDTCRQGIFETQYF. The genes are TRBV21-1 and TRBJ2-5; the listed D gene, TRBD1, was not tested against the DNA. TRBV21-1 is described as a pseudogene. This CDR3 is built from 16 residues.

The chain couples TRBV3-1 (or the pseudogene TRBV3-2) to TRBJ1-1; 8 positions match TRBD1. Germline assignment: CDR1 LGHDT and CDR2 YNNKEL (reference sequence). Trimming removed 5 bases from V and 10 bases from J; junction bases left unmatched: 15. The CDR3 length is 15 residues. CDR3 sequence reads: CASSIRTGPSRGAFF. The CDR3, as DNA: TGTGCCAGCAGCATCCGGACAGGGCCTTCGCGAGGAGCTTTCTTT.

The chain is built from TRBV4-2 and TRBJ1-1, with a tentative D call TRBD1 (6 bases). Trimming removed 0 bases at V and 11 bases at J, with 22 bases between. This CDR3 contains 16 residues. Looked up from germline, CDR1 is LGHNA and CDR2 is YNFKEQ. CDR3 region: CASSQEWGTTWFAAFF. CDR3 DNA sequence: TGTGCCAGCAGCCAAGAATGGGGGACAACTTGGTTTGCGGCTTTCTTT.

The chain is built from TRBV2 and TRBJ1-1; a possible D gene is TRBD1 (5 bases). CDR1 SNHLY and CDR2 FYNNEI come from the germline V gene. This CDR3 has 14 residues. Trimming stripped 6 bases from V and 0 bases from J, with 11 bases between. DNA for the CDR3: TGTGCCAGCAGAACAGGTATCATGAACACTGAAGCTTTCTTT. It encodes CASRTGIMNTEAFF.

V gene TRBV28 combines with J gene TRBJ2-7; 11 nucleotides match TRBD1. CDR1 and CDR2 from the germline V gene are MDHEN and SYDVKM. This CDR3 is built from 15 residues. Trimming removed 6 bases from V and 7 bases from J; junction bases left unmatched: 11. CDR3 DNA: TGTGCCAGCAGCCCTGCTGGACAGGGGGCATGGGAGCAGTACTTC. Residues: CASSPAGQGAWEQYF.

The genes are TRBV19 and TRBJ1-5; D gene ambiguous. The CDR3 totals 14 residues. The V and J ends lost 7 bases and 0 bases respectively, with 10 bases between them. Germline V gives CDR1 LNHDA, CDR2 SQIVND (reference sequence). The CDR3: CASTLSYSNQPQHF. CDR3 nucleotides: TGTGCCAGTACACTTAGTTATAGCAATCAGCCCCAGCATTTT.

In nucleotides, the CDR3 is TGTGCCAGCAGTGCCGACCGCAGGGGTTATAATTCACCCCTCCACTTT. Residues: CASSADRRGYNSPLHF. V and J are TRBV2 and TRBJ1-6; D is possibly TRBD1 (6 bases). This CDR3 comprises 16 residues. The germline gives CDR1 SNHLY, CDR2 FYNNEI. Trimming took off 4 bases at V and 4 bases at J, with 14 bases between the two ends. The full variable domain, rest sourced from reference TRBV2 and TRBJ1-6, is EPEVTQTPSHQVTQMGQEVILRCVPISNHLYFYWYRQILGQKVEFLVSFYNNEISEKSEIFDDQFSVERPDGSNFTLKIRSTKLEDSAMYFCASSADRRGYNSPLHFGNGTRLTVT.

This clone was detected a few times. The rearrangement links TRBV18 to TRBJ2-7, with 7 bases matching TRBD1. The CDR3 extends over 14 amino acids. Germline loops: CDR1 KGHSH, CDR2 LQKENI. J was trimmed by 1 base and V by 3 bases; bases with no gene match: 3. CDR3 in DNA: TGTGCCAGCTCACCTGGGACAGCTTCCTACGAGCAGTACGTC. Its translation: CASSPGTASYEQYV.

This clone was counted once. This chain connects TRBV19 to TRBJ2-7; D perhaps matches TRBD2 (5 bases). The germline gives CDR1 LNHDA, CDR2 SQIVND (reference sequence). There are 13 residues in the CDR3. Trimming removed 5 bases from V and 3 bases from J, with 11 bases in between. In DNA, the CDR3 is TGTGCCAGTAGTGCTGGTACTAGCTACGAGCAGTACTTC. Encoded protein: CASSAGTSYEQYF.

The chain links TRBV2 to TRBJ1-4; a weak D match, TRBD1 (5 bases). The germline CDR1 and CDR2 sequences are SNHLY and FYNNEI. The CDR3 has 15 residues. The ends were cut back, 4 bases at V and 6 bases at J, with 15 bases in the middle. The CDR3 nucleotides read TGTGCCAGCAGTGGCCCGGCAGGGTGGGATGAAAAACTGTTTTTT. As protein: CASSGPAGWDEKLFF.

The chain has TRBV4-1 and TRBJ2-5, with TRBD1 identical over 11 bases. The CDR3 is made up of 16 amino acids. Germline V CDR1 and CDR2: MGHRA, YSYEKL. Trimming removed 2 bases from V and 4 bases from J; junction bases left unmatched: 6. CDR3 region: CASSQSGQGVLETQYF. DNA for the CDR3: TGCGCCAGCAGCCAATCGGGACAGGGGGTTTTAGAGACCCAGTACTTC.

V is TRBV10-3 and J is TRBJ1-4; 7 bases agree with TRBD1. CDR1 is ENHRY, CDR2 SYGVKD, per germline. CDR3 length: 12 amino acids. J gave up 7 bases and V 7 bases, and 3 bases lay outside the gene matches. CDR3: CAIKGGGEKLFF. DNA for the CDR3: TGTGCCATCAAAGGGGGCGGTGAAAAACTGTTTTTT.

The chain couples TRBV18 to TRBJ1-2, with 7 positions matching TRBD1. Germline trimming cut 5 bases from V and 8 bases from J; bases unmatched to any gene: 8. Germline V gene sequence: CDR1 KGHSH, CDR2 LQKENI. The CDR3 loop spans 13 amino acids. In nucleotides, the CDR3 is TGTGCCAGCTCATCTACAGGGGATCAGGGCTACACCTTC. The encoded protein is CASSSTGDQGYTF.

The V gene is TRBV7-2, the J gene TRBJ2-7, with 8 bases matching TRBD1. Looked up from germline, CDR1 is SGHTA and CDR2 is FQGNSA. The CDR3 is 15 residues long. Trimming took 1 base from V and 3 from J; bases not matched to a gene: 5. CDR3 in amino acids: CASSLDGTGLYEQYF. CDR3 sequence (DNA): TGTGCCAGCAGCTTAGATGGGACAGGACTCTACGAGCAGTACTTC. Variable domain in full (rest from reference TRBV7-2 and TRBJ2-7): GAGVSQSPSNKVTEKGKDVELRCDPISGHTALYWYRQSLGQGLEFLIYFQGNSAPDKSGLPSDRFSAERTGGSVSTLTIQRTQQEDSAVYLCASSLDGTGLYEQYFGPGTRLTVT.

The chain has TRBV6-6 and TRBJ1-5, with D possibly TRBD1 on 6 matching bases. The germline V and J ends were trimmed by 6 bases and 0 bases, with 12 bases remaining between them. Germline CDR1 is MNHNY and CDR2 is SVGAGI (reference sequence). This CDR3 is 15 amino acids long. As DNA, the CDR3 is TGTGCCAGCAGACCAAGGGGGACTAGCAATCAGCCCCAGCATTTT. Its protein product is CASRPRGTSNQPQHF.

V is TRBV7-9 and J is TRBJ2-1, with 7 bases fitting TRBD2. Germline CDR1 and CDR2: SEHNR and FQNEAQ (reference sequence). Trimming took 1 base from V and 4 from J; bases not matched to a gene: 4. The CDR3 runs to 15 residues. The DNA of the CDR3 is TGTGCCAGCAGCTTAGGGGGGACTACATACAATGAGCAGTTCTTC. It specifies CASSLGGTTYNEQFF.

The chain has TRBV6-5 and TRBJ1-5, with 10 bases aligning to TRBD1. The CDR3 contains 15 residues. Germline CDR1 and CDR2: MNHEY and SVGAGI. V dropped 2 bases and J dropped 4; count of bases not matched to a gene: 2. The CDR3 DNA sequence: TGTGCCAGCAGTTACACGGGACAGGGGAATCAGCCCCAGCATTTT. Translation gives CASSYTGQGNQPQHF.

The chain links TRBV6-5 to TRBJ1-1; D is unresolved. CDR3 size: 11 residues. Germline V lookup: CDR1 MNHEY, CDR2 SVGAGI. The V end was cut by 8 bases, the J end by 4 bases, with 8 bases between. The CDR3 nucleotides are TGTGCCAGCCAAGACATCACTGAAGCTTTCTTT. Translation: CASQDITEAFF.

V is TRBV7-8 and J is TRBJ1-1, with D uncertain. CDR3 size: 15 residues. The germline gives CDR1 SGHVS, CDR2 FQNEAQ. The V end lost 1 base, the J end lost 1 base, and 10 bases lay between the germline ends. DNA of the CDR3: TGTGCCAGCAGCTTAGGTAGCAGAGCGAACACTGAAGCTTTCTTT. Amino acids: CASSLGSRANTEAFF.

V and J are TRBV11-1 and TRBJ2-2, with D unresolved. This CDR3 has 14 residues. V was trimmed by 2 bases and J by 1 base, leaving 5 bases between them. CDR1 and CDR2 from the germline V gene are SGHAT and FQDESV (reference sequence). Written as DNA, the CDR3 is TGTGCCAGCAGCTTACTCAGGAACACCGGGGAGCTGTTTTTT. Amino acids: CASSLLRNTGELFF.

The genes are TRBV19 and TRBJ1-1; 8 bases map to TRBD1. Germline V gene data show CDR1 as LNHDA and CDR2 as SQIVND (reference sequence). The CDR3 is made up of 14 amino acids. V shed 8 bases and J 4 bases; nucleotides not matched to a gene: 9. CDR3 DNA sequence: TGTGCCAGTCGACCCAGGGGGCGCGGCACTGAAGCTTTCTTT. Protein: CASRPRGRGTEAFF.

This rearrangement joins TRBV7-2 to TRBJ1-1; D uncertain. The length of the CDR3 is 14 residues. V lost 2 bases and J lost 3, with 10 bases in between. Per germline, CDR1 SGHTA and CDR2 FQGNSA. The CDR3 nucleotides are TGTGCCAGCAGCTTACGAGGCCTCGACACTGAAGCTTTCTTT. This gives the protein CASSLRGLDTEAFF.

The rearrangement uses TRBV19 and TRBJ2-2; 8 bases align to TRBD2. The germline gives CDR1 LNHDA, CDR2 SQIVND (reference sequence). After removal of 8 bases from V and 2 bases from J, the junction contained 10 bases not matched to a gene. The CDR3 is made up of 16 amino acids. The CDR3 coding sequence is TGTGCCAGTGAGAAAACTAGCGGAGGAAACACCGGGGAGCTGTTTTTT. It codes for CASEKTSGGNTGELFF.